Shown below are 6 T cell receptor beta chains from a single sample sequenced in a study of T cell repertoires in aging, cancer and after chemotherapy. The template was genomic DNA from peripheral blood, not RNA. TRB rearrangements spanning V, D and J were amplified using mixed TRB-A/B primers. TCRdb fed the multiplex PCR reads into MiXCR, producing one record per CDR3 protein. The sample consists of approximately 2,500 distinct CDR3 sequences, 50% of them appearing once. Source material: blood. Receptor source: a human donor with a solid tumor.

V usage is TRBV6-5 and J usage is TRBJ1-2; unclear D gene. This CDR3 region has 13 residues. Looked up from germline, CDR1 is MNHEY and CDR2 is SVGAGI. V lost 6 bases and J 6 bases, leaving 14 bases between the germline ends. CDR3 loop: CASSMDGLHGYTF. Here the CDR3 DNA reads TGTGCCAGCAGCATGGACGGGTTGCATGGCTACACCTTC.

This chain links TRBV5-1 with TRBJ1-2, with 10 bases identical to TRBD1. V lost 3 bases and J lost 3; bases outside the gene matches: 2. The CDR3 covers 14 residues. The germline V gene encodes CDR1 SGHRS and CDR2 YFSETQ. Written as DNA, the CDR3 is TGCGCCAGCAGCTCCGGGACAGGGGACTATGGCTACACCTTC. Its protein product is CASSSGTGDYGYTF.

A few counts support this clonotype. The chain carries TRBV7-2 and TRBJ2-7, with D unclear. The CDR3 runs 12 residues. The V gene lost 3 bases and the J gene lost 3 bases, with 6 bases spanning the gap. The V gene's germline CDR1 is SGHTA and CDR2 FQGNSA. The CDR3 bases are TGTGCCAGCAGCTTTTTAAGCTACGAGCAGTACTTC. Amino acids: CASSFLSYEQYF.

A few counts support this clonotype. CDR3 bases: TGTGCCACCGGAGACTACAGGGACTACGAGCAGTACTTC. Encoded protein: CATGDYRDYEQYF. This chain joins TRBV6-1 and TRBJ2-7, with D perhaps TRBD1 (6 bases). The CDR3 has 13 amino acids. From germline, CDR1 is MNHNS and CDR2 SASEGT. The germline V and J ends were trimmed by 10 bases and 3 bases, with 16 bases remaining between them.

The V gene is TRBV5-4, the J gene TRBJ2-3; 7 bases map to TRBD2. The V gene end was trimmed by 0 bases and the J gene end by 8 bases; junction bases not matched to a gene: 3. Germline values: CDR1 SGHNT, CDR2 YYREEE (reference sequence). The CDR3 covers 13 residues. Here the CDR3 reads CASSLVGEGTQYF. DNA for the CDR3: TGTGCCAGCAGCTTGGTGGGGGAGGGTACGCAGTATTTT.

Turning to this clonotype: A read error may produce the germline difference seen at one junction end. The chain links TRBV20-1 to TRBJ2-1; no definite D call. The CDR3 consists of 13 residues. Germline CDR1 and CDR2: DFQATT and SNEGSKA (reference sequence). CDR3 protein: CSAYDPSSNEQFF. The CDR3 DNA reads as TGCAGTGCTTATGACCCGTCCTCCAATGAGCAGTTCTTC.